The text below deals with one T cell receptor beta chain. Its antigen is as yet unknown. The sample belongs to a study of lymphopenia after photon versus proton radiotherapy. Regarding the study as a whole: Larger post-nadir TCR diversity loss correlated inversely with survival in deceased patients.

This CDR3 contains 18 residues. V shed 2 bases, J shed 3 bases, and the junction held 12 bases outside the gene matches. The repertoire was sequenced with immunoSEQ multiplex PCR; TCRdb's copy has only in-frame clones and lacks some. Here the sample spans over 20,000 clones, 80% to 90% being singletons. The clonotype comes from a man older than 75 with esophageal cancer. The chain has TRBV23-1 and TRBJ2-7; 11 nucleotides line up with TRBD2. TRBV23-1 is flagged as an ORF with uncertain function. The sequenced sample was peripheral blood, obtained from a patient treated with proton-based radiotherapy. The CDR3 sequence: CASSQTQPGTSGYYEQYF. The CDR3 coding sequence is TGCGCCAGCAGTCAAACCCAACCCGGGACTAGCGGATACTACGAGCAGTACTTC.